The source of this T cell receptor (beta chain) is a study of T cells expressing NK-cell markers. This CDR3 spans 13 amino acids. Production of TCR beta cDNA relied on 5'RACE template switching with UMIs. TCRdb re-called the 5' RACE reads; every CDR3 protein appears as one record, without DNA. This sample's clone table lists approximately 150,000 distinct CDR3 sequences. Sequenced input: blood T cells: a sorted CD56 or NKG2C T cell subset, CD4+ or CD8+ T cells, or bulk PBMC T cells (not recorded which). V is TRBV12-3 or TRBV12-4 and J is TRBJ2-1. The receptor comes from a man younger than 30 in good health. CDR3 sequence reads: CASSLAVTSEQFF.